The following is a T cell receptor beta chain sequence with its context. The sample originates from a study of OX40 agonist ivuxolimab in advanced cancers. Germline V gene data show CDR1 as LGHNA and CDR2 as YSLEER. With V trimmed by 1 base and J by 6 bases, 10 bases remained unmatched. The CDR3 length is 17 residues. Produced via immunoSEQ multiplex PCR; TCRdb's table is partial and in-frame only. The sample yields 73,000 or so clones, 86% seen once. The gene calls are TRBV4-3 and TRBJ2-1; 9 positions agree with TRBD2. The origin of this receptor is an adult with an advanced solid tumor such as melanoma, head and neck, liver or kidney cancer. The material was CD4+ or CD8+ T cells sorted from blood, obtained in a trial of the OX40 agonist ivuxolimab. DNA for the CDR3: TGCGCCAGCAGCCAAGGCGGGGCGGGGGGGCTAGTCAATGAGCAGTTCTTC. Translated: CASSQGGAGGLVNEQFF.